The 19 T cell receptor beta chains presented below share a single source sample, sequenced in a study of blood T cell repertoires in COVID-19. Libraries were prepared by immunoSEQ multiplex PCR; TCRdb keeps only in-frame clonotypes and omits some of them. This table has 190,000 or so clones, about 86% appearing once. The sequenced sample consisted of peripheral blood. The receptors were sampled from a woman younger than 30 who had recovered from COVID-19.

The rearrangement joins TRBV29-1 to TRBJ2-1, with a possible D match to TRBD2 (5 bases). Per the germline V gene, CDR1 is SQVTM and CDR2 is ANQGSEA. Trimming shortened V by 6 bases and J by 3 bases, and 12 bases separated the two germline ends. The CDR3 runs to 13 residues. In nucleotides, the CDR3 is TGCAGCGTCCAACGAGGAGGCTACAATGAGCAGTTCTTC. Amino acid sequence: CSVQRGGYNEQFF.

The chain uses TRBV7-9 and TRBJ2-7; no firm D call. The V gene's germline CDR1 is SEHNR and CDR2 FQNEAQ (reference sequence). The CDR3 has 11 residues. The V gene lost 5 bases and the J gene lost 3 bases, with 5 bases spanning the gap. As DNA, the CDR3 is TGTGCCAGCAGCCACAGCTACGAGCAGTACTTC. Its protein product is CASSHSYEQYF.

This clone was observed once. This chain connects TRBV19 to TRBJ2-1; D is perhaps TRBD2 (6 bases). Trimming cost V 0 bases and J 2 bases, with 11 bases left between them. The CDR3 runs 16 residues. CDR1 and CDR2 from the germline V gene are LNHDA and SQIVND (reference sequence). CDR3 region: CASSIDSGYTYNEQFF. The CDR3 nucleotides read TGTGCCAGTAGTATAGATAGCGGTTATACCTACAATGAGCAGTTCTTC.

The J gene is TRBJ1-1, the V gene TRBV18; tentative D call: TRBD1 (6 bases). The CDR3 sequence is 14 residues long. CDR1 and CDR2 (germline): KGHSH, LQKENI. V lost 3 bases to trimming and J lost 1 base, with 9 bases between them. CDR3 nucleotide sequence: TGTGCCAGCTCACCGGGACAACCGAACACTGAAGCTTTCTTT. Translated: CASSPGQPNTEAFF.

The chain is built from TRBV6-4 and TRBJ2-1; 14 nucleotides line up with TRBD2. The CDR3 runs to 14 residues. Germline assignment: CDR1 MRHNA and CDR2 SNTAGT. V dropped 9 bases and J dropped 8; count of bases not matched to a gene: 6. The CDR3 DNA reads as TGTGCCAGTAGACTAGCGGGAGGGAGCGATGAGCAGTTCTTC. This gives the protein CASRLAGGSDEQFF.

As regards this clone: Germline is not matched at one junction end, which may reflect a read error. The chain joins TRBV9 to TRBJ1-1; D possibly corresponds to TRBD1 (5 bases). Germline values: CDR1 SGDLS, CDR2 YYNGEE. The CDR3 runs 13 residues. CDR3 nucleotides: TGTGCCAGCAGCGTAGACTTGCAGGGTGAAACTTTCTTT. It specifies CASSVDLQGETFF.

The chain combines TRBV7-9 with TRBJ2-2; the D gene is possibly TRBD1 (6 bases). V was shortened by 5 bases and J by 4 bases, with 14 bases between the two germline ends. The V gene's germline CDR1 is SEHNR and CDR2 FQNEAQ (reference sequence). This CDR3 region has 15 residues. In DNA form, the CDR3 reads TGTGCCAGCAGCACCCGGACAGTGAGCACCGGGGAGCTGTTTTTT. Amino acids: CASSTRTVSTGELFF. The full variable domain, completed using reference TRBV7-9 and TRBJ2-2, is DTGVSQNPRHKITKRGQNVTFRCDPISEHNRLYWYRQTLGQGPEFLTYFQNEAQLEKSRLLSDRFSAERPKGSFSTLEIQRTEQGDSAMYLCASSTRTVSTGELFFGEGSRLTVL.

The chain couples TRBV6-5 to TRBJ1-1, with D unclear. CDR1 is MNHEY and CDR2 is SVGAGI in the germline V gene. CDR3 length equals 13 residues. V lost 7 bases and J lost 3, with 12 bases in between. This chain's CDR3 is CASTLHTDTEAFF. CDR3 bases: TGTGCCAGCACCCTCCATACAGACACTGAAGCTTTCTTT.

This rearrangement joins TRBV7-2 to TRBJ2-7; D might be TRBD2 (5 bases). The CDR3 sequence is 13 residues long. Germline CDR1 reads SGHTA; CDR2 reads FQGNSA. The V end lost 5 bases, the J end lost 4 bases, and 12 bases lay between the germline ends. This CDR3 reads CASSPQDSYEQYV. Here the CDR3 DNA reads TGTGCCAGCAGCCCCCAGGACTCATACGAGCAGTACGTC.

The rearrangement links TRBV30 to TRBJ2-1, with 14 nucleotides matching TRBD2. Trimming at V came to 3 bases and at J to 9 bases, leaving 7 bases not matched to a gene. The CDR3 has 15 amino acids. The germline gives CDR1 GTSNPN, CDR2 SVGIG (reference sequence). This CDR3 reads CAWSTTSGRAFEQFF. The DNA for the CDR3 is TGTGCCTGGAGCACGACTAGCGGGAGGGCCTTTGAGCAGTTCTTC.

The chain is built from TRBV19 and TRBJ2-5; possible D gene TRBD2, 5 bases. The V gene lost 1 base and the J gene lost 5 bases, with 17 bases spanning the gap. The CDR3 spans 16 residues. The V gene's germline CDR1 is LNHDA and CDR2 SQIVND (reference sequence). In nucleotides, the CDR3 is TGTGCCAGTAGTATAGGTTACACTAGACGACGCGAGACCCAGTACTTC. Translating gives CASSIGYTRRRETQYF.

The rearrangement uses TRBV5-6 and TRBJ2-7; possible D gene TRBD1, 6 bases. The CDR3 extends over 15 amino acids. The V end was cut by 4 bases, the J end by 9 bases, with 23 bases between. The V gene's germline CDR1 is SGHDT and CDR2 YYEEEE. The CDR3 DNA sequence: TGTGCCAGCAGCCGCGGCCAGGGACAACTCCGGGTGCAGTACTTC. It translates to CASSRGQGQLRVQYF.

This clone appeared once. The chain combines TRBV15 with TRBJ2-3, with D uncertain. CDR3 length equals 15 residues. Germline lookup yields CDR1 LNHNV and CDR2 YYDKDF (reference sequence). Trimming took 1 base from V and 1 from J, leaving 9 bases between them. The CDR3 DNA reads TGTGCCACCAGCAGAGGGAGTGGAGGCACAGATACGCAGTATTTT. Amino acid sequence: CATSRGSGGTDTQYF.

The J gene is TRBJ1-4, the V gene TRBV5-1; D unclear. This CDR3 region has 13 residues. In germline, CDR1 is SGHRS, CDR2 YFSETQ. Trimming took off 2 bases at V and 5 bases at J, with 7 bases between the two ends. CDR3: CASSLILNEKLFF. The DNA for the CDR3 is TGCGCCAGCAGCTTAATCCTCAATGAAAAACTGTTTTTT.

The chain is built from TRBV10-3 and TRBJ2-1; TRBD1 aligns across 10 bases. Germline trimming cut 3 bases from V and 3 bases from J; bases unmatched to any gene: 5. The CDR3 totals 16 residues. The germline V gene has CDR1 ENHRY and CDR2 SYGVKD. For the CDR3, the DNA is TGTGCCATCAGTGATACCCGGACAGGGGGCTACAATGAGCAGTTCTTC. This translates into CAISDTRTGGYNEQFF.

V usage is TRBV7-9 and J usage is TRBJ2-3; D is possibly TRBD1 (5 bases). Germline V lookup: CDR1 SEHNR, CDR2 FQNEAQ (reference sequence). The CDR3 length is 13 residues. Trimming took off 1 base at V and 14 bases at J, with 16 bases between the two ends. The CDR3 DNA reads TGTGCCAGCAGCTTAGAGCAGGGAATTAGTCCGTATTTT. Amino acids: CASSLEQGISPYF.

This clone is a singleton in its sample. This chain uses TRBV7-2 with TRBJ1-1; 7 bases map to TRBD1. J gave up 6 bases and V 5 bases, and 9 bases lay outside the gene matches. The CDR3 has 14 amino acids. The germline V gene encodes CDR1 SGHTA and CDR2 FQGNSA. CDR3 amino acids: CASSTDRAISEAFF. In nucleotides, the CDR3 is TGTGCCAGCAGCACAGACAGGGCGATCTCTGAAGCTTTCTTT.

The J gene is TRBJ2-7, the V gene TRBV5-4, with TRBD2 matching over 14 bases. The CDR3 is made up of 15 amino acids. Per the germline V gene, CDR1 is SGHNT and CDR2 is YYREEE (reference sequence). The V segment lost 0 bases and the J segment 4 bases; nucleotides outside the gene matches: 0. This CDR3 is CASSLGTSGRYEQYV. CDR3 coding DNA: TGTGCCAGCAGCTTGGGGACTAGCGGGAGGTACGAGCAGTACGTC.

This rearrangement joins TRBV4-2 to TRBJ2-1, with D tentatively TRBD1 (6 bases). Germline values: CDR1 LGHNA, CDR2 YNFKEQ. The CDR3 totals 13 residues. The V end lost 0 bases, the J end lost 10 bases, and 10 bases lay between the germline ends. This chain's CDR3 is CASSQEGTQEQFF. CDR3 nucleotides: TGTGCCAGCAGCCAAGAGGGGACACAGGAGCAGTTCTTC.